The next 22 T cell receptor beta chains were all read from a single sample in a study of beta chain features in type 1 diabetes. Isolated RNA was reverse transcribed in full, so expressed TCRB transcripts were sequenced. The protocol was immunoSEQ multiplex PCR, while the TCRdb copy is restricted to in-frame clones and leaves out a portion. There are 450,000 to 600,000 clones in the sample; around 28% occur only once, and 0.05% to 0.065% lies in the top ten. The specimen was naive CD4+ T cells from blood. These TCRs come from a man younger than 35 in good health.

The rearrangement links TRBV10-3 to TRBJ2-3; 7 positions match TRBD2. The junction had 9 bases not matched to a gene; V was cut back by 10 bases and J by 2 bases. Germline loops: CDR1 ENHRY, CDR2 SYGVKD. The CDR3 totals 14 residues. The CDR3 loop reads CATSGLADTDTQYF. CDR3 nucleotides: TGTGCCACGTCAGGGCTAGCGGACACAGATACGCAGTATTTT.

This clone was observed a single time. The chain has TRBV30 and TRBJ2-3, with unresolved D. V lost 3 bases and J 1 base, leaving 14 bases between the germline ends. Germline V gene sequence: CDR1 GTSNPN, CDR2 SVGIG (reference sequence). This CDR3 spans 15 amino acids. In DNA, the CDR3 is TGTGCCTGGAGCCAAGACGGGCTACGCACAGATACGCAGTATTTT. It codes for CAWSQDGLRTDTQYF.

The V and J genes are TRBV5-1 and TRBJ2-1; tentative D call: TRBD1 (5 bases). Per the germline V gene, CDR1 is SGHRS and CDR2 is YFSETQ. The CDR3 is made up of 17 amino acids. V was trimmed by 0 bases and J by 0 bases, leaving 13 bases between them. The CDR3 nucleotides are TGCGCCAGCAGCTTGGCCAGGGCGGCTAGCTCCTACAATGAGCAGTTCTTC. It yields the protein CASSLARAASSYNEQFF.

The CDR3 protein is CASSSTSGPGNEQFF. The DNA for the CDR3 is TGTGCCAGCAGCAGTACTAGCGGCCCGGGCAATGAGCAGTTCTTC. The chain carries TRBV5-4 and TRBJ2-1, with 8 bases identical to TRBD2. Trimming cost V 4 bases and J 6 bases; bases outside gene matches: 9. Germline V gives CDR1 SGHNT, CDR2 YYREEE (reference sequence). This CDR3 has 15 residues.

The CDR3 bases are TGTGCCAGCAGCTTAGACAGAGAGGGGGAGCTGTTTTTT. This codes for CASSLDREGELFF. The chain carries TRBV7-3 and TRBJ2-2; TRBD1 might be the D (5 bases). V was pared by 2 bases and J by 8 bases, with 9 bases between. Per the germline V gene, CDR1 is SGHTA and CDR2 is FQGTGA. The CDR3 covers 13 residues.

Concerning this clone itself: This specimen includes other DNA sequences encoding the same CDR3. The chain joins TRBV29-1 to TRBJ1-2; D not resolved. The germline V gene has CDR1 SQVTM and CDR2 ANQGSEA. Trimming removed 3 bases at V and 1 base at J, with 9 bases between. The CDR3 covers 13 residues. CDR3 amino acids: CSVDPGFNYGYTF. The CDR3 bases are TGCAGCGTTGATCCAGGATTTAACTATGGCTACACCTTC.

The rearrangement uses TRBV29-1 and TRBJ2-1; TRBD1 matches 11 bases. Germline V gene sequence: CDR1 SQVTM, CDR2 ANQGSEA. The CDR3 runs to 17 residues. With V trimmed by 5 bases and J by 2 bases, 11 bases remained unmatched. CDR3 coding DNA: TGCAGCGTTCTCCCGGGACAGGGGGTCCTCCCCTACAATGAGCAGTTCTTC. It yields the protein CSVLPGQGVLPYNEQFF.

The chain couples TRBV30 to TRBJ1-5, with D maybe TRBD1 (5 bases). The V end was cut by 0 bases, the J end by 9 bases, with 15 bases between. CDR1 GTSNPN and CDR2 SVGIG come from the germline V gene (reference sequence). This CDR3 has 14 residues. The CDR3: CAWSVRSRDGPQHF. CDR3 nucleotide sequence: TGTGCCTGGAGTGTACGTTCCAGGGATGGGCCCCAGCATTTT.

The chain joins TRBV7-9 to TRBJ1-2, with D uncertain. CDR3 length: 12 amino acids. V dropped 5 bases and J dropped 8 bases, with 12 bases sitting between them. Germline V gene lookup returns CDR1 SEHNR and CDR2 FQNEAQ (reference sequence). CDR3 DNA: TGTGCCAGCAGCCCAACAGTGGAGGGCTACACCTTC. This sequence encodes CASSPTVEGYTF.

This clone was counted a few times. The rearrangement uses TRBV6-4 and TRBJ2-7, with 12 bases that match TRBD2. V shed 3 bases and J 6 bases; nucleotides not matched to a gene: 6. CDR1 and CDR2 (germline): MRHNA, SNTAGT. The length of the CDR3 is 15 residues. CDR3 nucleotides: TGTGCCAGCAGTGAGCCGACTAGCGGGAGCTTCGAGCAGTACTTC. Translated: CASSEPTSGSFEQYF.

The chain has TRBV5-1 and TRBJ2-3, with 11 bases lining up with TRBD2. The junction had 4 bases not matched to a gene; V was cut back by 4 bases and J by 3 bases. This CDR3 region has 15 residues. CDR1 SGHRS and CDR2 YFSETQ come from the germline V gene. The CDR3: CASSKLAGATDTQYF. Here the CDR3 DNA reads TGCGCCAGCAGCAAACTAGCGGGAGCGACAGATACGCAGTATTTT.

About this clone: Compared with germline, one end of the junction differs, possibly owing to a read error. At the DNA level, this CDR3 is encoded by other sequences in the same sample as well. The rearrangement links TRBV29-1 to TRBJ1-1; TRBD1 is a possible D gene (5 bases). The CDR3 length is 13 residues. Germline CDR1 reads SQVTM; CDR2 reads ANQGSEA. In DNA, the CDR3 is TGCACCGTCCGGGGGGTCATGAACACTGAGGCTTTCTTT. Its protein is CTVRGVMNTEAFF.

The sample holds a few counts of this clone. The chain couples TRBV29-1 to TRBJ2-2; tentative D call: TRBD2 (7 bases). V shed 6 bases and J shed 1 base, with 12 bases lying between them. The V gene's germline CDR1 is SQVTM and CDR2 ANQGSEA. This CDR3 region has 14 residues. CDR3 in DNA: TGCAGCGTGAAGGGGGGGTTGAACACCGGGGAGCTGTTTTTT. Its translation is CSVKGGLNTGELFF.

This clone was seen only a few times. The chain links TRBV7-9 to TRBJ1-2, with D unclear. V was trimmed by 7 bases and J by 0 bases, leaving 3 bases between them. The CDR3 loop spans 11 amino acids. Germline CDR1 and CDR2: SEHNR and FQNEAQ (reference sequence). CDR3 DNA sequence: TGTGCCAGCACCCCTAACTATGGCTACACCTTC. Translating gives CASTPNYGYTF.

In DNA, the CDR3 is TGTGCCAGCAGCTTAGGATCGGGATCTGGCGGCTACACCTTC. It specifies CASSLGSGSGGYTF. The rearrangement joins TRBV7-9 to TRBJ1-2; D is unresolved. The CDR3 extends over 14 amino acids. In germline, CDR1 is SEHNR, CDR2 FQNEAQ (reference sequence). Trimming removed 1 base from V and 8 bases from J, with 14 bases in between.

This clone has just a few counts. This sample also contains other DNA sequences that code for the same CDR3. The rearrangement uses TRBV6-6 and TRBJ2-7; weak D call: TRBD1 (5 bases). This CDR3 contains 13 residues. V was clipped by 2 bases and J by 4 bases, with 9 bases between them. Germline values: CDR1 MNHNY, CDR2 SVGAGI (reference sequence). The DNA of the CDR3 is TGTGCCAGCAGTTACAGGGGCGGATACGAGCAGTACTTC. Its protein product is CASSYRGGYEQYF.

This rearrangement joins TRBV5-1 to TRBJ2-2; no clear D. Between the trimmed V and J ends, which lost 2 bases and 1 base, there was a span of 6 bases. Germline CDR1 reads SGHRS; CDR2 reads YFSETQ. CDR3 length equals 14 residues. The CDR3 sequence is CASSLAVNTGELFF. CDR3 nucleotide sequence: TGCGCCAGCAGCTTAGCAGTGAACACCGGGGAGCTGTTTTTT.

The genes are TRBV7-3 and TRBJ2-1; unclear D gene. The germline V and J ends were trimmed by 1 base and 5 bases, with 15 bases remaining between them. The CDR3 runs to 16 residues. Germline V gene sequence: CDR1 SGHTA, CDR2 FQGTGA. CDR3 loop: CASSLNPVYTNNEQFF. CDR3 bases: TGTGCCAGCAGCTTAAACCCGGTGTATACTAACAATGAGCAGTTCTTC.

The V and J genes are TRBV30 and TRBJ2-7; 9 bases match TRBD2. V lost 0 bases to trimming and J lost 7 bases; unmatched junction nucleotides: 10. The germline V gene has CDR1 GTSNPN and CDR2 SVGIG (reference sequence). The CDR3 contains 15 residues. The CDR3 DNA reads TGTGCCTGGAGTGTTCGGAGTAGCGGGAGTGGAGAGCAGTACTTC. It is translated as CAWSVRSSGSGEQYF.

The CDR3 sequence is CSAEDSYEQYF. DNA of the CDR3: TGCAGTGCTGAGGACAGCTACGAGCAGTACTTC. This chain uses TRBV20-1 with TRBJ2-7; D perhaps matches TRBD1 (6 bases). With 5 bases removed from V and 3 bases from J, the gap between germline ends came to 8 bases. This CDR3 is built from 11 residues. CDR1 is DFQATT and CDR2 is SNEGSKA in the germline V gene (reference sequence).

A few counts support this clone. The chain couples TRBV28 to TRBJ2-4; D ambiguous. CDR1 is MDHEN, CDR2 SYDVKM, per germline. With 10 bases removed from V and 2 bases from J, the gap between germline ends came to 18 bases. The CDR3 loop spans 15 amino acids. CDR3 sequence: CATNLLVGSKNIQYF. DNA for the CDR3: TGTGCCACAAACCTCCTGGTGGGGTCCAAAAACATTCAGTACTTC. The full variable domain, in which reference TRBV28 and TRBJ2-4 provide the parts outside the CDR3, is DVKVTQSSRYLVKRTGEKVFLECVQDMDHENMFWYRQDPGLGLRLIYFSYDVKMKEKGDIPEGYSVSREKKERFSLILESASTNQTSMYLCATNLLVGSKNIQYFGAGTRLSVL.

The CDR3 nucleotides read TGCGCCAGCAGCTCCCTGGACGGCCAAGAGACCCAGTACTTC. This translates into CASSSLDGQETQYF. V usage is TRBV5-1 and J usage is TRBJ2-5, with unresolved D. V gave up 3 bases and J gave up 1 base, with 10 bases separating them. The CDR3 runs to 14 residues. Germline loops: CDR1 SGHRS, CDR2 YFSETQ.